This T cell receptor beta chain came from a study of blood T cell repertoires in COVID-19. Sequencing used immunoSEQ multiplex PCR; TCRdb keeps in-frame clones, though not all of them. The sample includes about 160,000 clones, more than 70% of them seen just once. The CDR3 length is 14 residues. Germline CDR1 reads KGHSH; CDR2 reads LQKENI. The V and J ends lost 3 bases and 5 bases respectively, with 14 bases between them. The gene calls are TRBV18 and TRBJ2-7, with D hard to call. This clonotype was obtained from a man aged 18-30 years with active or convalescent COVID-19. The sequenced sample was peripheral blood. The CDR3 region is CASSPPNAGHEQYF. The CDR3 DNA follows: TGTGCCAGCTCACCGCCAAATGCAGGCCACGAGCAGTACTTC.